These 25 T cell receptor beta chains were sequenced from one sample in a study of T cells in Graves' hyperthyroidism and ophthalmopathy. The TCR beta CDR3 regions underwent amplification using RNA transcripts as the source. The HTBI primer set served for first-round RT-PCR of the TCR CDR3. MiXCR, applied by TCRdb to the multiplex PCR reads, yields one record per CDR3 protein. The sample shows about 640,000 distinct CDR3 sequences, less than 25% of them seen only once. Specimen: blood. The receptors were gathered from a man aged 30 to 39 with Graves' ophthalmopathy.

This clonotype appeared once. A much larger clone sits a single nucleotide away, making a read error possible. The J gene is TRBJ2-7, the V gene TRBV11-2; 9 bases agree with TRBD2. This CDR3 has 15 amino acids. CDR1 and CDR2 from the germline V gene are SGHAT and FQNNGV. CDR3 residues: CANSPYSGGSYEQYF. Here the CDR3 DNA reads TGTGCCAACAGCCCCTATAGCGGGGGCTCCTACGAGCAGTACTTC.

This clonotype was seen a few times. This sequence joins TRBV15 and TRBJ1-2; TRBD1 matches at 9 bases. The CDR3 contains 15 residues. Germline values: CDR1 LNHNV, CDR2 YYDKDF (reference sequence). The V gene end was trimmed by 1 base and the J gene end by 3 bases; junction bases not matched to a gene: 3. The CDR3 nucleotides read TGTGCCACCAGCAGAGGGGGACAGGGCGACTATGGCTACACCTTC. This translates into CATSRGGQGDYGYTF.

This clonotype has a count of ten or more. CDR3 protein: CSARGLSSYEQYF. The CDR3 DNA reads as TGCAGTGCAAGGGGGTTGAGCTCCTACGAGCAGTACTTC. This chain connects TRBV20-1 to TRBJ2-7; TRBD1 is a possible D gene (6 bases). The CDR3 length is 13 residues. V gave up 6 bases and J gave up 0 bases, with 12 bases separating them. The germline gives CDR1 DFQATT, CDR2 SNEGSKA (reference sequence).

The chain couples TRBV5-1 to TRBJ1-1; the D is unclear. Germline values: CDR1 SGHRS, CDR2 YFSETQ. The CDR3 extends over 13 amino acids. Trimming pared 4 bases from V and 1 base from J, leaving 8 bases between. CDR3 nucleotides: TGCGCCAGCAGCCGAGGAACGAACACTGAAGCTTTCTTT. This encodes CASSRGTNTEAFF.

This clonotype showed up many times. V gene TRBV5-1 combines with J gene TRBJ2-1; 10 bases map to TRBD2. The ends lost 7 bases at V and 2 bases at J; junction bases unmatched: 6. The CDR3 spans 15 residues. Germline CDR1 and CDR2: SGHRS and YFSETQ. The CDR3 spells CASSKTSGTYNEQFF. The CDR3 DNA sequence: TGCGCCAGCTCCAAAACTAGCGGGACCTACAATGAGCAGTTCTTC.

The V and J genes are TRBV10-3 and TRBJ2-2; D call uncertain. This CDR3 has 14 residues. V lost 4 bases, J lost 0 bases, and 6 bases lay in between. Germline CDR1 is ENHRY and CDR2 is SYGVKD. The chain's CDR3 is CAISGNSNTGELFF. DNA for the CDR3: TGTGCCATCAGTGGGAATTCGAACACCGGGGAGCTGTTTTTT.

This clonotype was picked up a small number of times. The genes are TRBV28 and TRBJ1-6; 7 nucleotides agree with TRBD1. The CDR3 contains 18 residues. Trimming took 3 bases from V and 4 from J; bases not matched to a gene: 12. CDR1 and CDR2 (germline): MDHEN, SYDVKM. In nucleotides, the CDR3 is TGTGCCAGCAGTTTGTTAGGGCTTACAGGGGCTTATAATTCACCCCTCCACTTT. Its protein product is CASSLLGLTGAYNSPLHF.

This clonotype was picked up a small number of times. The chain joins TRBV29-1 to TRBJ2-4; D unclear. Germline CDR1 SQVTM, CDR2 ANQGSEA. CDR3 length: 12 amino acids. V lost 1 base and J lost 6, with 7 bases in between. The CDR3 DNA reads as TGCAGCGTTGAAGGGTATGGAAACATTCAGTACTTC. Protein: CSVEGYGNIQYF.

V gene TRBV6-5 combines with J gene TRBJ2-3; TRBD2 matches at 8 bases. The CDR3 consists of 17 residues. Germline V gives CDR1 MNHEY, CDR2 SVGAGI. The V gene end was trimmed by 2 bases and the J gene end by 2 bases; junction bases not matched to a gene: 9. The CDR3 bases are TGTGCCAGCAGTTACGATCTGGTAGCGGGGCACACAGATACGCAGTATTTT. Translating gives CASSYDLVAGHTDTQYF.

Of note for this clonotype: The CDR3 ends on some other residue instead of the conserved phenylalanine or tryptophan, so this is likely a read error. CDR3 sequence (DNA): TGTGCCAGCTTTGATGGCTACACCTCC. Residues: CASFDGYTS. The rearrangement links TRBV28 to TRBJ1-2; D is unclear. Trimming removed 8 bases from V and 6 bases from J, with 4 bases in between. This CDR3 contains 9 residues. In germline, CDR1 is MDHEN, CDR2 SYDVKM.

The chain couples TRBV7-9 to TRBJ2-7, with D possibly being TRBD1 (6 bases). This CDR3 is 15 amino acids long. Germline CDR1 SEHNR, CDR2 FQNEAQ (reference sequence). Trimming pared 0 bases from V and 4 bases from J, leaving 13 bases between. Here the CDR3 DNA reads TGTGCCAGCAGCTTAGCTTCGACAGGCCATTACGAGCAGTACTTC. Translation gives CASSLASTGHYEQYF.

This clonotype occurred many times. The CDR3 nucleotides are TGTGCCAGCAGCCCAACCGAACAGGGGATTGAGCCCCAGCATTTT. Amino acid sequence: CASSPTEQGIEPQHF. The genes are TRBV28 and TRBJ1-5; 7 bases agree with TRBD1. Trimming removed 6 bases from V and 8 bases from J; junction bases left unmatched: 13. CDR1 and CDR2 (germline): MDHEN, SYDVKM. This CDR3 is 15 amino acids long.

The table lists this clonotype with many counts. This chain links TRBV30 with TRBJ2-2, with D perhaps matching TRBD2 (6 bases). CDR3 length: 14 residues. Germline assignment: CDR1 GTSNPN and CDR2 SVGIG (reference sequence). The V and J ends lost 4 bases and 5 bases respectively, with 14 bases between them. The CDR3 region is CAWTAYSGTGELFF. The CDR3 region has the DNA TGTGCCTGGACCGCGTACAGCGGGACCGGGGAGCTGTTTTTT.

There are many counts of this clonotype. The chain joins TRBV5-1 to TRBJ2-7; D is perhaps TRBD2 (6 bases). This CDR3 is built from 13 residues. The germline V gene encodes CDR1 SGHRS and CDR2 YFSETQ. The V and J ends lost 6 bases and 3 bases respectively, with 13 bases between them. The CDR3 spells CASTGERYYEQYF. The CDR3 DNA reads as TGCGCCAGCACGGGAGAACGCTACTACGAGCAGTACTTC.

This clonotype was observed many times. The chain joins TRBV20-1 to TRBJ2-7; D is unclear. The germline V gene encodes CDR1 DFQATT and CDR2 SNEGSKA (reference sequence). The CDR3 is 15 residues long. Trimming took off 6 bases at V and 1 base at J, with 19 bases between the two ends. The CDR3 DNA sequence: TGCAGTGCCCGAATCGCGGCAGGTTTTTCCTACGAGCAGTACTTC. It is translated as CSARIAAGFSYEQYF.

This clonotype turned up a few times. This rearrangement joins TRBV5-5 to TRBJ2-5, with 7 bases matching TRBD2. The length of the CDR3 is 14 residues. Germline lookup yields CDR1 SGHKS and CDR2 YYEKEE (reference sequence). The V segment lost 2 bases and the J segment 7 bases; nucleotides outside the gene matches: 8. CDR3 sequence (DNA): TGTGCCAGCAGCTTCCCGGGGAGGGCCGGGACCCAGTACTTC. Amino acid sequence: CASSFPGRAGTQYF.

To note about this clonotype: A much larger clone lies one base from this, so it may be a read error. In DNA, the CDR3 is TGTGCCAGCAGTAGACTTGGGACAGGGGGCGATCAGCCCGAGCATTTT. Encoded protein: CASSRLGTGGDQPEHF. This rearrangement joins TRBV2 to TRBJ1-5; 12 bases fit TRBD1. Germline V gene lookup returns CDR1 SNHLY and CDR2 FYNNEI. The CDR3 has 16 amino acids.

V is TRBV5-1 and J is TRBJ2-2; tentatively, D is TRBD2 (5 bases). V was trimmed by 2 bases and J by 7 bases, leaving 15 bases between them. The CDR3 has 15 residues. Germline CDR1 and CDR2: SGHRS and YFSETQ. This CDR3 reads CASSFRGPWDGELFF. CDR3 sequence (DNA): TGCGCCAGCAGCTTTCGAGGGCCCTGGGACGGGGAGCTGTTTTTT.

This clonotype appeared once. The chain employs TRBV6-1 and TRBJ2-7, with a possible D match to TRBD2 (6 bases). The V end lost 3 bases, the J end lost 4 bases, and 10 bases lay between the germline ends. The V gene's germline CDR1 is MNHNS and CDR2 SASEGT. The CDR3 covers 13 residues. The CDR3 loop reads CASSDSGGYEQYF. The CDR3, as DNA: TGTGCCAGCAGTGACAGCGGAGGGTACGAGCAGTACTTC.

Comments on this clonotype: One end of the junction is discordant with germline, which a read error may explain. This chain links TRBV5-1 with TRBJ1-3, with 8 bases matching TRBD1. The CDR3 runs 17 residues. CDR1 and CDR2 (germline): SGHRS, YFSETQ. The CDR3 DNA sequence: TGTGCCAGCAGCAACCTCGGGACAGGCGCCTCTGGAAACACCATATATTTT. Residues: CASSNLGTGASGNTIYF.

The chain couples TRBV28 to TRBJ1-5; D is unclear. Trimming cost V 3 bases and J 4 bases, with 10 bases left between them. CDR3 length: 14 residues. The V gene's germline CDR1 is MDHEN and CDR2 SYDVKM. As DNA, the CDR3 is TGTGCCAGCAGTTTTCTGAACGGAAATCAGCCCCAGCATTTT. Translated, it gives CASSFLNGNQPQHF.

This clonotype was detected once. The rearrangement joins TRBV5-1 to TRBJ2-5; D possibly matches TRBD1 or TRBD2 (5 bases each). Deletions cut 0 bases from V and 2 bases from J, with 17 bases between. The CDR3 has 17 residues. Germline CDR1 SGHRS, CDR2 YFSETQ. CDR3 in DNA: TGCGCCAGCAGCTTGGCCATGCCGGGGACGGTACAAGAGACCCAGTACTTC. This sequence encodes CASSLAMPGTVQETQYF.

This clonotype was found many times. The V gene is TRBV28, the J gene TRBJ2-2; D is unresolved. The CDR3 is made up of 14 amino acids. The germline V gene encodes CDR1 MDHEN and CDR2 SYDVKM. The ends were cut back, 6 bases at V and 5 bases at J, with 13 bases in the middle. The CDR3 region has the DNA TGTGCCAGCAGCCCCCCCCCACAGACCGGGGAGCTGTTTTTT. Residues: CASSPPPQTGELFF.

The chain is built from TRBV7-6 and TRBJ1-2; no firm D call. Germline V gene data show CDR1 as SGHVS and CDR2 as FNYEAQ. The CDR3 is made up of 13 amino acids. V was pared by 0 bases and J by 8 bases, with 10 bases between. CDR3 sequence (DNA): TGTGCCAGCAGCTTAGCTGGGGTCGGCGGCTACACCTTC. Amino acids: CASSLAGVGGYTF.

The V gene is TRBV19, the J gene TRBJ2-3; maybe TRBD2 (6 bases). CDR3 length: 15 amino acids. Germline CDR1 reads LNHDA; CDR2 reads SQIVND (reference sequence). Trimming stripped 5 bases from V and 6 bases from J, with 18 bases between. For the CDR3, the DNA is TGTGCCAGTAGTCGCTGGGGAGGAGGCGAGGATACGCAGTATTTT. The encoded protein is CASSRWGGGEDTQYF.